The present entry profiles one T cell receptor beta chain with its context. The germline gives CDR1 LNHDA, CDR2 SQIVND (reference sequence). V trimming: 3 bases; J trimming: 4 bases; junction bases outside the gene matches: 4. The CDR3 extends over 14 amino acids. These data belong to a study of blood T cell repertoires in COVID-19. Per the original data handling: The authors estimated nucleated cell counts from reference gene primer amplification. The method was immunoSEQ multiplex PCR; TCRdb's version includes in-frame clones alone and lacks a portion of them. That table is the source of V, J and clone size, and D and trimming were worked out from the DNA. The table includes around 150,000 clones, more than 65% detected once.

The rearrangement joins TRBV19 to TRBJ2-3, with TRBD2 matching 7 bases. Sequenced material: peripheral blood. The TCR sequence derives from a woman in her fifties or sixties in a cohort sampled during active or convalescent COVID-19. Written as DNA, the CDR3 is TGTGCCAGTAGTATCTCGGGGGGACCAGATACGCAGTATTTT. This codes for CASSISGGPDTQYF. Full variable domain (remainder filled in from reference TRBV19 and TRBJ2-3): DGGITQSPKYLFRKEGQNVTLSCEQNLNHDAMYWYRQDPGQGLRLIYYSQIVNDFQKGDIAEGYSVSREKKESFPLTVTSAQKNPTAFYLCASSISGGPDTQYFGPGTRLTVL.